Listed below are T cell receptor beta chains from one sample, sequenced in a study of CD8+CD57+ T cells in acquired aplastic anemia. Using its own MiXCR run on the reads, TCRdb lists one record per CDR3 protein. The data contain 200,000 to 250,000 distinct CDR3 sequences, around 60% of them singletons. Sequences were obtained from sorted CD4+, CD8+, or CD8+CD57+ T cells (not recorded which) from PBMCs. These receptors were obtained from a human donor in good health. CDR3s include the opening cysteine and the closing phenylalanine or tryptophan. Fields, in order: J gene, D gene, V gene, clone size, CDR3 length, CDR3 protein, CDR3 DNA. A D gene is named only where the DNA matches it firmly. The size field is filled for only some rows; it gives once, few, many or a size class.

>TRBJ2-7|TRBD1|TRBV19|NA|15
CASRSQGQGSYEQYF
TGTGCCAGTAGATCCCAAGGACAGGGTTCGTACGAGCAGTACTTC
>TRBJ2-1|TRBD1|TRBV7-3|NA|16
CASSVGQGRSYNEQFF
TGTGCCAGCAGCGTAGGACAGGGTCGATCCTACAATGAGCAGTTCTTC
>TRBJ1-6|NA|TRBV19|NA|16
CASSVYSPSGNSPLHF
TGTGCCAGTAGTGTCTACAGTCCTAGTGGAAATTCACCCCTCCACTTT
>TRBJ2-3|NA|TRBV19|few|12
CARGSGTDTQYF
TGTGCCAGGGGGTCAGGCACAGATACGCAGTATTTT
>TRBJ2-3|TRBD2|TRBV10-3|NA|17
CATSDERLAGDTDTQYF
TGTGCCACCAGCGACGAGAGACTAGCGGGGGACACAGATACGCAGTATTTT
>TRBJ2-5|NA|TRBV7-9|NA|14
CASSLEGRQETQYF
TGTGCCAGCAGCTTAGAGGGCAGACAAGAGACCCAGTACTTC
>TRBJ1-2|NA|TRBV20-1|NA|13
CSANMGYNYGYTF
TGCAGTGCCAACATGGGATATAACTATGGCTACACCTTC
>TRBJ2-2|NA|TRBV7-3|NA|15
CASSLGVTNTGELFF
TGTGCCAGCAGCTTAGGGGTAACGAACACCGGGGAGCTGTTTTTT
>TRBJ1-6|TRBD1|TRBV5-6|NA|14
CASIQGAANSPLHF
TGTGCCAGCATCCAGGGGGCGGCAAATTCACCCCTCCACTTT
>TRBJ2-2|NA|TRBV20-1|once|12
CSARDSWGELFF
TGCAGTGCTAGAGATTCGTGGGGGGAGCTGTTTTTT
>TRBJ2-5|TRBD2|TRBV10-3|NA|11
CAISESSGISF
TGTGCCATCAGTGAATCTAGCGGGATTTCATTC
>TRBJ2-1|TRBD2|TRBV2|NA|15
CASSRLKGLFNEQFF
TGTGCCAGCAGTCGACTCAAGGGACTATTCAATGAGCAGTTCTTC
>TRBJ1-2|TRBD1|TRBV2|NA|13
CASRLGTGYGYTF
TGTGCCAGCAGGCTAGGGACAGGATATGGCTACACCTTC
>TRBJ2-3|TRBD1|TRBV10-3|NA|12
CATGTVAHTQYF
TGTGCCACGGGGACAGTTGCTCATACGCAGTATTTT
>TRBJ2-5|NA|TRBV20-1|few|12
CSGHAPQETQYF
TGCAGTGGGCACGCGCCCCAAGAGACCCAGTACTTC
>TRBJ2-2|NA|TRBV7-3|few|15
CASSPDSPNTGELFF
TGTGCCAGCTCACCGGACTCGCCGAACACCGGGGAGCTGTTTTTT
>TRBJ2-2|NA|TRBV20-1|NA|14
CSAGGTENTGELFF
TGCAGTGCTGGGGGGACTGAAAACACCGGGGAGCTGTTTTTT
>TRBJ1-4|NA|TRBV2|few|12
CASSQQDEKLFF
TGTGCCAGCAGTCAACAGGATGAAAAACTGTTTTTT